This T cell receptor (beta chain) was identified in a study of blood T cells in healthy people across ages. Using a J-beta primer mix together with a sample-barcoded 5' primer, a second PCR was run for about 7 to 12 cycles. Each CDR3 protein is one row after TCRdb ran MiXCR on the 5' RACE reads. The table lists roughly 500,000 distinct CDR3 sequences, 24% of them singletons. CDR1 and CDR2 from the germline V gene are DFQATT and SNEGSKA (reference sequence). After removal of 4 bases from V and 3 bases from J, the junction contained 7 bases not matched to a gene. The CDR3 has 15 amino acids. The same sample was also studied in work on T cells of mothers and their children. This second study says: Unrelated pairs and related pairs have their TCR recombination output shaped similarly by thymic selection.

The gene calls are TRBV20-1 and TRBJ2-1, with 9 bases lining up with TRBD2. The sample comprised blood. The clonotype comes from a boy younger than 18 in good health. The CDR3 sequence is CSAKDAGGFYNEQFF. The CDR3 DNA reads TGCAGTGCTAAGGACGCGGGAGGGTTCTACAATGAGCAGTTCTTC.